This T cell receptor (beta chain) is from a study of T cells in Graves' hyperthyroidism and ophthalmopathy. Study observations and caveats: Ophthalmopathy, as predicted by the model, came a median 6.5 months after the prediction. Among thyroid clonotypes expanded above 0.001, most also appeared in blood.

As for this clonotype: The antigen remains unidentified.

In patients aged 18 to 65, hyperthyroidism was newly diagnosed, with duration under 2 months. Amplification yielded TCR beta CDR3 regions, with RNA transcripts as the source. Researchers ran a first-round RT-PCR on the TCR CDR3 using the HTBI primer set. One entry per CDR3 protein results from TCRdb running MiXCR on the multiplex PCR reads. This table holds under 750,000 distinct CDR3 sequences, roughly 20% found once. Germline-derived CDR1 and CDR2 are MGHRA and YSYEKL. The V gene lost 0 bases and the J gene lost 5 bases, with 11 bases spanning the gap. This CDR3 spans 15 amino acids. The chain is built from TRBV4-1 and TRBJ2-4, with D perhaps TRBD1 or TRBD2 (5 bases each). This receptor was taken from a woman aged 45-59 years with Graves' hyperthyroidism that later progressed to Graves' ophthalmopathy. Specimen: blood. As DNA, the CDR3 is TGCGCCAGCAGCCAAGATCAGGGAGATGAAAACATTCAGTACTTC. This gives the protein CASSQDQGDENIQYF.